This paragraph covers one T cell receptor (beta chain) sequence. Trimming removed 3 bases from V and 6 bases from J; junction bases left unmatched: 5. CDR1 is LGHDT, CDR2 YNNKEL, per germline (reference sequence). This CDR3 spans 15 amino acids. This sample is drawn from a study of blood T cell repertoires in COVID-19. Produced via immunoSEQ multiplex PCR; TCRdb's table is partial and in-frame only. The sample lists roughly 300,000 clones, around 87% seen once, with 7.8% in the top ten. This clonotype originated in a woman aged 50 to 60 who had recovered from COVID-19. The genes are TRBV3-1 (or the pseudogene TRBV3-2) and TRBJ1-5, with 10 nucleotides matching TRBD1. Material for sequencing was peripheral blood. CDR3 bases: TGTGCCAGCAGCCAGGGACAGGGGTCCTTTCAGCCCCAGCATTTT. This sequence encodes CASSQGQGSFQPQHF.